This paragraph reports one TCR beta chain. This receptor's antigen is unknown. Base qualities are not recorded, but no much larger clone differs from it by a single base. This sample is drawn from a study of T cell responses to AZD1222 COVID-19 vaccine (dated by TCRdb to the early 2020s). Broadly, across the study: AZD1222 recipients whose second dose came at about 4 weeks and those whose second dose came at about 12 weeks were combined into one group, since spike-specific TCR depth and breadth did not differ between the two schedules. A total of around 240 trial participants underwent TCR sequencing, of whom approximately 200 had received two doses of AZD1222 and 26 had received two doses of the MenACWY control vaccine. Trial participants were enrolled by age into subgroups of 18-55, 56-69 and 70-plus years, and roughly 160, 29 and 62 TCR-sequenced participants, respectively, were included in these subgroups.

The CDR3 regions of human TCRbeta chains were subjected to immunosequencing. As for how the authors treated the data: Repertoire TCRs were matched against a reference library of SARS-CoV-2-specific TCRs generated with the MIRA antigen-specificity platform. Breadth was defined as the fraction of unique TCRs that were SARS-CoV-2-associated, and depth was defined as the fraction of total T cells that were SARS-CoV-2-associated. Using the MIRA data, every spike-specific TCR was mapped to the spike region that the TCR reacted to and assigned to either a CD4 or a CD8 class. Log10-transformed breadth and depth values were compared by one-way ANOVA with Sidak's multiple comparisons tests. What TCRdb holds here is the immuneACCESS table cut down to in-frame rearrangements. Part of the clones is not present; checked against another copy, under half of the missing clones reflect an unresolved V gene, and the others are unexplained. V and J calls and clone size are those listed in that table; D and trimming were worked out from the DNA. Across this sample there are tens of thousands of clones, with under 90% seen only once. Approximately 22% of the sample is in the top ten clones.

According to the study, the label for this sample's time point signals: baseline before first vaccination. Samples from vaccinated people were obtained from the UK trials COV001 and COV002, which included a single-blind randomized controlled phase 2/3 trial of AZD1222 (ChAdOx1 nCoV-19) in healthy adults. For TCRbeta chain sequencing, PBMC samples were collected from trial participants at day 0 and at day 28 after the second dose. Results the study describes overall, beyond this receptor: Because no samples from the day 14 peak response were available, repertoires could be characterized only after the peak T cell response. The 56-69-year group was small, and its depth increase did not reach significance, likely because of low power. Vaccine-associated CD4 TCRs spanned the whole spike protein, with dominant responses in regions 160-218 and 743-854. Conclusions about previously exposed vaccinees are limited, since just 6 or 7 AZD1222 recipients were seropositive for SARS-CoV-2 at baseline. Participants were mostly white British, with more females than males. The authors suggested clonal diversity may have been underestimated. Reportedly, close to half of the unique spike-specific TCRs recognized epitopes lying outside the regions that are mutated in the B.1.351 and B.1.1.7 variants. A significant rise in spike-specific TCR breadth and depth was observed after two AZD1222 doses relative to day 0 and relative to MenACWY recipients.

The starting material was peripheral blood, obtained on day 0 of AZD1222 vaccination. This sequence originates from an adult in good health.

The sequence in DNA is TGTGCCAAAGGACTAGCCAGCACCGGGGAGCTGTTTTTT. Its product reads: CAKGLASTGELFF. The receptor chain draws on TRBV3-1 (or the pseudogene TRBV3-2) and TRBJ2-2; 8 bases in between match TRBD2. CDR1 and CDR2 (LGHDT, YNNKEL) derive from the germline V gene (reference sequence). The germline V and J ends show losses of 10 bases and 4 bases respectively, and no gene match explains 5 bases of the junction. From cysteine to phenylalanine, the CDR3 is 13 amino acids long. Here the CDR3 DNA is all that survives: 39 bases in frame from base 1.